What follows describes a single TCR beta chain. Antigen: not known. TCRdb keeps only in-frame clones here, not all; method: immunoSEQ multiplex PCR. The sample records over 250,000 clones, approximately 86% being singletons. This sample was taken from a study of cytomegalovirus exposure and HLA in healthy donors. Study findings and constraints: In vitro data verified a few CMV-associated chains as specific for CMV antigens. TCR clusters originating in the first cohort tended to co-occur in the 100 to 150 validation repertoires, according to a later analysis. Cytomegalovirus-associated TCR beta chains were listed, numbering 150 to 200.

This CDR3 contains 16 residues. The germline V gene has CDR1 LNHDA and CDR2 SQIVND (reference sequence). Losses at the gene ends were 6 bases for V and 1 base for J; bases not matched to a gene: 7. The rearrangement links TRBV19 to TRBJ2-1; 9 bases map to TRBD2. The sequence was collected from a woman aged 18-30 years in good health and CMV-seronegative. The sample was PBMCs. The CDR3 DNA reads TGTGCCAGTAGCGTCTCTAGCGGGGAATCCTACAATGAGCAGTTCTTC. It codes for CASSVSSGESYNEQFF.